This TCR beta chain originates from a study of cytomegalovirus exposure and HLA in healthy donors (dated by TCRdb to the late 2010s). Regarding the complete study: An earlier analysis of some 500 of the donors reported 250 to 350 Gb of sequence data and 117 million unique TCR beta sequences from roughly 180 million T cells. Roughly 310 gigabases of sequencing data and approximately 93 million unique TCR sequences were included in an early release covering 500 to 750 HLA-typed donors. Of the 350 to 400 genotyped donors, around 81% fell in the genetic ancestry cluster associated with self-reported Caucasian donors. The study aimed to test whether cataloging public T cell receptors could reveal signatures of past pathogen exposure. The study used immunosequencing to profile the T cell repertoires of 600 to 850 subjects and linked those repertoires to cytomegalovirus serostatus. Along with the roughly 710-subject first cohort, a separate validation cohort of 120 different subjects was used. High-throughput TCR immunosequencing, statistical association of individual TCRs with disease status, and machine learning were combined to predict cytomegalovirus infection status. In a later analysis, previously published TCR beta repertoires from roughly 710 donors were re-analyzed and high-resolution HLA genotyping was added so that TCR occurrence patterns could be studied. The later analysis used no new phenotypic data to find candidate immune exposures, relying instead on TCR beta sequences and their occurrence across donors. An earlier analysis of around 580 of the donors used high-throughput TCR beta sequencing to judge whether each TCR beta V gene segment behaved as functional or pseudogenic. Donor age, sex, ethnicity and CMV serostatus were compiled together with the repertoire data. Genome-wide SNP genotypes for about three fifths of the roughly 700 donors were used in a later genetic analysis, which treated that subset as a discovery cohort. Every repertoire in the discovery cohort had been generated on one and the same sequencing platform. Both class I and class II loci were covered by HLA typing, at four-digit resolution. The number of typed donors differed by locus: roughly 629-640 for A, B, C, DRB1 and DQB1; 500 to 550 for DQA1; approximately 610 for DPA1; and 400 to 480 for DPB1. About five DR-DQ haplotypes were handled as single units for association and clustering, since linkage in the cohort was strong. Among 300 to 450 genotyped donors of the cohort, an average of about 240,000 unique TCR beta nucleotide sequences were sequenced per donor, around 18% of them non-productive.

This clone was detected only once. The antigen it recognizes is unknown. Base qualities were left out, and no much larger clone turns up one base away. The cohort was made up of about 670 healthy bone marrow donors. At the time of sampling, all cohort members were nominally healthy, though unrecorded immune exposures were likely present. The donor tested CMV seronegative and was one of the 352 seronegative cohort members. A peripheral blood sample was collected from each donor, and TCR beta sequencing was performed on peripheral blood mononuclear cells. Genomic DNA extraction from the blood cell samples was performed with the Qiagen DNeasy Blood Extraction Kit. Results and caveats for the whole study, not just this receptor: A later genetic analysis reported fewer N-insertions in productive TCRs among donors in an Asian-associated ancestry cluster than the roughly 700-donor mean. Roughly uniform sequencing depth across donors was assumed in presence/absence analyses, although this assumption may not hold. A cluster of highly shared sequence variants was judged likely to represent a technical artifact of the sequencing pipeline. Linkage disequilibrium might explain the correlated functional status among segregating V segments, but an unknown experimental factor could not be ruled out. According to a later analysis, parvovirus B19, influenza, CMV and Epstein-Barr virus appeared linked to several top co-occurrence clusters. The only immune exposure information available for the cohort was CMV serostatus. At a false discovery rate of 0.05, a later analysis linked approximately 18,000 TCR beta sequences to specific HLA alleles. A few of the identified cytomegalovirus-associated TCR beta chains were confirmed in vitro to be specific for cytomegalovirus antigens. Most CMV-associated TCR beta chains appeared to be HLA-restricted in a later analysis, and the HLA associations seemed to be driven largely by CMV exposure. Because counts were too low, more than 15 rarely observed V segments, including chromosome 9 orphons, were excluded from the earlier analysis of 587 of the donors. Assigning TCR associations to individual alleles was difficult when HLA alleles, especially DR and DQ, strongly co-occurred. The classifier was reported to diagnose cytomegalovirus status with high specificity and sensitivity in both the original cohort and the validation cohort. A further reported finding was that TCR beta sequences accurately predicted the HLA-A and HLA-B alleles for most subjects in the first cohort. A total of some 180 TCR beta chains were listed by the study as associated with cytomegalovirus. In a later analysis, HLA-associated TCR beta chains were found to be more clonally expanded and to have lower generation probabilities than equally common non-associated chains. Because HLA typing was unavailable for some donors at each locus, only the typed subset was used in association tests. In an earlier analysis of around 600 of the donors, most TCR beta V segments were observed in productive rearrangements about 87% or about 30% of the time, broadly matching IMGT annotations. According to the authors, the approach could potentially be generalized to other disease states and immunological phenotypes. Most TCR sequences were seen in very few donors, while some public TCRs were found in many individuals. A later genetic analysis associated a missense DCLRE1C variant with V-gene and J-gene trimming of TCR beta chains, and an independent cohort replicated the association. A later analysis found that TCR association rates varied across HLA loci, with DRB1 alleles showing the most associated TCRs and HLA-C alleles the fewest. In this cohort, only TCR beta chains were sequenced, and detectable features were limited by the absence of alpha or paired-chain data.

The receptor library was made with the immunoSEQ multiplex PCR assay. A mixture of 60 forward primers for TCR Vbeta segments and 13 reverse primers for TCR Jbeta segments was used in the multiplex PCR. The CDR3 region of rearranged TCR beta genes was amplified from genomic DNA with a multiplex PCR assay. The Illumina HiSeq System was used to sequence the amplified TCR beta libraries as 87-base-pair reads. The source study handled its data this way. A later analysis tallied 75 million to 85 million unique TCR beta chains across the 550 to 850 repertoires, and 10 million to 11 million of those chains were shared by two or more donors. Raw reads were error-corrected and collapsed into unique sequences with a nearest-neighbor algorithm that merged closely related sequences to remove PCR and sequencing errors. V, D and J gene segments were assigned by aligning CDR3 sequences to IMGT reference sequences. For a sequence to be retained, at least a six-nucleotide match to both a V gene segment and a J gene segment was required. Rearrangements were classified as productive when the CDR3 lacked stop codons and remained in frame with V and J, and all other rearrangements were classified as non-productive. CDR3 was defined by IMGT convention, running from the second conserved V-encoded cysteine to the conserved J-encoded phenylalanine. The earlier analysis of about 500 of the donors excluded sequences that lacked an unambiguous match to a single V gene segment. An earlier analysis of 587 of the donors classified V segments as functional when productive rearrangements were above 56.7% and as segregating when the standard deviation between donors was above 5%. A statistical classification framework was developed to diagnose cytomegalovirus status using the catalog of TCR beta chain sequences. V and J gene assignment, in a later analysis, came from comparing TCR nucleotide sequences with IMGT/GENE-DB human TR gene sequences. In a later analysis, CDR3 sequences and most-parsimonious VDJ recombination scenarios were assigned using the TCRdist pipeline. In a later analysis, every TCR beta chain was defined by the combination of its CDR3 amino acid sequence and its V-gene family, and reads without a unique V-gene family were dropped. To address suspected cross-contamination and a sequencing artifact, a later analysis removed several hundred highly shared, low-generation-probability nucleotide sequences. In a later analysis, a clonal expansion index for each public chain was calculated from normalized within-repertoire ranks of inferred template counts. In a later analysis, generation probabilities were computed with a VDJ recombination model fitted to out-of-frame rearrangements, and the resulting probabilities were checked against IGoR. A later analysis scored TCR-TCR, TCR-HLA and TCR-CMV co-occurrence with hypergeometric tests, applying a repertoire-size bias correction to TCR pairs. To estimate false discovery rates, a later analysis permuted the HLA or CMV assignments 20 times. In a later analysis, co-occurring TCRs were grouped with DBSCAN, and TCRdist sequence similarity was added when clustering was performed within HLA-allele-positive subsets. Repertoires with fewer than 30,000 or more than 120,000 public chains, plus five repertoires with anomalous nucleotide sharing, were excluded from co-occurrence clustering. The table comes from immuneACCESS by way of TCRdb, which keeps in-frame sequences with V and J called. Part of the clones is missing from these tables; in studies checked, under half for an unresolved V gene and the rest for unknown reasons. V, J and clone size reflect that table, while D and trimming were determined from the DNA. The sample includes 150,000 to 200,000 clones, with 60% to 80% observed a single time. Clones ranked in the top ten supply approximately 2.5% of the sample.

Sequenced material: PBMCs. The source of this sequence is a man aged 55 to 70 in good health and CMV-seronegative.

The CDR3 reads CSVAGSSTDTQYF. The DNA reads as follows: TGCAGCGTTGCAGGGTCAAGCACAGATACGCAGTATTTT. The chain is assembled from TRBV29-1 and TRBJ2-3; a tentative D match to TRBD1 spans 5 bases. CDR1 is given as SQVTM and CDR2 as ANQGSEA, both from the germline V gene. V gives up 4 bases and J gives up 0 bases, and the segment between their germline ends measures 8 bases. The CDR3, cysteine through phenylalanine, is 13 amino acids long. Of all the DNA, just the CDR3 is kept, 39 bases in frame from base 1.